This TCR beta chain emerged from a study of cytomegalovirus exposure and HLA in healthy donors. This clone showed up just once. The antigen remains undetermined. Regarding the study as a whole: Later analysis found that TCR beta chains associated with HLA were more clonally expanded than other, equally common chains. An analysis was carried out later, and it reportedly showed fewer N-insertions in an Asian-associated ancestry cluster than the roughly 670-donor mean.

Primers for the PCR totalled 60 Vbeta and 13 Jbeta. Sequenced by immunoSEQ multiplex PCR; TCRdb stores in-frame clones only, minus some. The table shows 150,000 or so clones, with around 82% occurring only once. In germline, CDR1 is LNHDA, CDR2 SQIVND (reference sequence). This CDR3 is built from 13 residues. The ends were cut back, 10 bases at V and 5 bases at J, with 17 bases in the middle. Sequences were obtained from PBMCs. The receptor comes from a woman aged 40 to 50 in good health and CMV-seropositive. This chain connects TRBV19 to TRBJ1-1, with D maybe TRBD1 (5 bases). The CDR3 reads CATGVGHLTEAFF. CDR3 DNA: TGTGCCACCGGCGTGGGGCATTTAACTGAAGCTTTCTTT.